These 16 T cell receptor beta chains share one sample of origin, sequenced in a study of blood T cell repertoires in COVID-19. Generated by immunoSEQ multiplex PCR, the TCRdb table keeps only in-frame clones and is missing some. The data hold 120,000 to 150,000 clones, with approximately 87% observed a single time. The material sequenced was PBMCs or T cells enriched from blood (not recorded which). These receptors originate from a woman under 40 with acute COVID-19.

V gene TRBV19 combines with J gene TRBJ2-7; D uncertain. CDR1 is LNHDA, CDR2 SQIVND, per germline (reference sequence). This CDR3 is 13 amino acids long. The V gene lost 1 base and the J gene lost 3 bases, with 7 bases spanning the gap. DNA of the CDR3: TGTGCCAGTAGTATAGGACTTATCTACGAGCAGTACTTC. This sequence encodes CASSIGLIYEQYF.

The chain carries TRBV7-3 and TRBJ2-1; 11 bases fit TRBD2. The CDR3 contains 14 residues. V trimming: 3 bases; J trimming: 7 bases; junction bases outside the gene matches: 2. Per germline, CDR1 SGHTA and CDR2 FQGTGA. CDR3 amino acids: CASSFTSGSNEQFF. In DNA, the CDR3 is TGTGCCAGCAGCTTCACTAGCGGGAGTAATGAGCAGTTCTTC.

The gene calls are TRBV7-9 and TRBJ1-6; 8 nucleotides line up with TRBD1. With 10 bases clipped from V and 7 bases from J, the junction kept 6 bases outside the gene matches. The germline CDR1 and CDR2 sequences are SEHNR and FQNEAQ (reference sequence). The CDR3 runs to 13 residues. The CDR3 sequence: CATAGQGNSPLHF. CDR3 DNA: TGTGCCACCGCCGGACAGGGCAATTCACCCCTCCACTTT. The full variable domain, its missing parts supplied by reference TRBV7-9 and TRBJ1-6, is DTGVSQNPRHKITKRGQNVTFRCDPISEHNRLYWYRQTLGQGPEFLTYFQNEAQLEKSRLLSDRFSAERPKGSFSTLEIQRTEQGDSAMYLCATAGQGNSPLHFGNGTRLTVT.

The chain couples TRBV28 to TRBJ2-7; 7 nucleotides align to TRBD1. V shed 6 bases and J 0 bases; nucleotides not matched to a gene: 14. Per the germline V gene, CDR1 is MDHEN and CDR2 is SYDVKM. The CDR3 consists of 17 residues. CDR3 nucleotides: TGTGCCAGCAGCGGGACCGCGCTGGACAGGAGCTCCTACGAGCAGTACTTC. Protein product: CASSGTALDRSSYEQYF.

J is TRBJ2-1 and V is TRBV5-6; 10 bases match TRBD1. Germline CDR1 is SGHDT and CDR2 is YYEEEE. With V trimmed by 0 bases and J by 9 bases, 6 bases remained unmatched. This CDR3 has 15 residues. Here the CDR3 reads CASSLAGQGSVEQFF. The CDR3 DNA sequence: TGTGCCAGCAGCTTGGCGGGACAGGGGTCGGTTGAGCAGTTCTTC.

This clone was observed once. CDR3 protein: CASIHIMNTEAFF. Written as DNA, the CDR3 is TGTGCCAGCATACATATCATGAACACTGAAGCTTTCTTT. The chain links TRBV6-5 to TRBJ1-1; D gene ambiguous. Per germline, CDR1 MNHEY and CDR2 SVGAGI. V was cut by 7 bases and J by 0 bases, with 9 bases left in between. The CDR3 length is 13 residues.

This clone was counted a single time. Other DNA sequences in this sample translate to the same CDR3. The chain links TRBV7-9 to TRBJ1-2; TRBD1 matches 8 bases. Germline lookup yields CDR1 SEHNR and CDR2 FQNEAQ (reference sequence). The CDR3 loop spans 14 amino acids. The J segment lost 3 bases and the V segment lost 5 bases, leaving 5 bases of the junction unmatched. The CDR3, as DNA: TGTGCCAGCAGCCCGGGACAGGCCGACTATGGCTACACCTTC. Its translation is CASSPGQADYGYTF.

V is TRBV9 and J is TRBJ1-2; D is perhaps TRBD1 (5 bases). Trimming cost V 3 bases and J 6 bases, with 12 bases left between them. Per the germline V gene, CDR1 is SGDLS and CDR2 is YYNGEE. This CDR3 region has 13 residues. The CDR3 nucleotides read TGTGCCAGCAGCGCCGGTGGGGGGGATGGCTACACCTTC. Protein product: CASSAGGGDGYTF.

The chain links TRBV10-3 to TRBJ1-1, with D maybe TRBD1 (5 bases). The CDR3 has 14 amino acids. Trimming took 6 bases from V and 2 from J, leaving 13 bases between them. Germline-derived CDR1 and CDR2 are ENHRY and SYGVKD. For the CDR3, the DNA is TGTGCCATCAGCGCAGGGATGTACAACACTGAAGCTTTCTTT. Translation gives CAISAGMYNTEAFF.

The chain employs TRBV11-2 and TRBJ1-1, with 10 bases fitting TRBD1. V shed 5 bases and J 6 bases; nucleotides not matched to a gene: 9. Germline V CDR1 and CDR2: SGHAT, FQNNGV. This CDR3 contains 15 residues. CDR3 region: CASSHGTGVRAEAFF. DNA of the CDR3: TGTGCCAGCAGCCACGGGACAGGGGTCCGTGCTGAAGCTTTCTTT.

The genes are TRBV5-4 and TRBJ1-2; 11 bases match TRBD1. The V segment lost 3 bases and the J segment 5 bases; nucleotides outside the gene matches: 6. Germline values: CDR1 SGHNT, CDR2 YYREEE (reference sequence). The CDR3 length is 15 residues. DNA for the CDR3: TGTGCCAGCAGCTCGGACAGGGGGCGGGATTATGGCTACACCTTC. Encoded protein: CASSSDRGRDYGYTF.

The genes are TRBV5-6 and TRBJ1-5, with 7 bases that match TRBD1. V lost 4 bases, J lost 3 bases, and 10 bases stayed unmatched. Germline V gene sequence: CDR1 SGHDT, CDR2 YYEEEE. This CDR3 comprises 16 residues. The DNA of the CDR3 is TGTGCCAGCAGCGCTACATGGGACAGCCCCAATCAGCCCCAGCATTTT. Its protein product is CASSATWDSPNQPQHF.

In nucleotides, the CDR3 is TGTGCCAGCAGTTACTCGACGACAGGGGCCTACGAGCAGTACTTC. Protein sequence: CASSYSTTGAYEQYF. The V gene is TRBV6-5, the J gene TRBJ2-7, with TRBD1 identical over 8 bases. In germline, CDR1 is MNHEY, CDR2 SVGAGI. The V segment lost 0 bases and the J segment 2 bases; nucleotides outside the gene matches: 3. There are 15 residues in the CDR3.

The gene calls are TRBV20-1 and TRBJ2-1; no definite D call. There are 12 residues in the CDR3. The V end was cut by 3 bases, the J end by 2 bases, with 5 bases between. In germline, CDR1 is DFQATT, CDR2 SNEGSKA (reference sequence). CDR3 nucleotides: TGCAGTGCTAGTACACCCTACAATGAGCAGTTCTTC. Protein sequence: CSASTPYNEQFF.

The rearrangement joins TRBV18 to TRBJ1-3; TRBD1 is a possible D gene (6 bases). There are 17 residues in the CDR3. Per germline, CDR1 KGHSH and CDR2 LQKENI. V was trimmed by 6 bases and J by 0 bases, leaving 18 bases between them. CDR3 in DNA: TGTGCCAGCTCGCAATCTCAGACAGGATTCTCTGGAAACACCATATATTTT. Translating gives CASSQSQTGFSGNTIYF. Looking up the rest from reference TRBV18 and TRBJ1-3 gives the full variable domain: NAGVMQNPRHLVRRRGQEARLRCSPMKGHSHVYWYRQLPEEGLKFMVYLQKENIIDESGMPKERFSAEFPKEGPSILRIQQVVRGDSAAYFCASSQSQTGFSGNTIYFGEGSWLTVV.

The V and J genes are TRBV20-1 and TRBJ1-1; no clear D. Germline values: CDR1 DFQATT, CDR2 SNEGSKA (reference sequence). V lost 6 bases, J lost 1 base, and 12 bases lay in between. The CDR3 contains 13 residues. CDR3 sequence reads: CSASGGGNTEAFF. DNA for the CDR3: TGCAGTGCCAGTGGAGGCGGGAACACTGAAGCTTTCTTT.